What follows are 8 T cell receptor beta chains derived from one specimen sequenced in a study of vaccination and CD4 T cells after COVID-19. An Oncomine TCR Beta short-read assay was used to sequence the DNA from cultured CD4+ T cells. TCRdb passed the PCR reads through MiXCR, listing each CDR3 protein once. Among 7,000 to 9,500 distinct CDR3 sequences, 35% to 40% were seen once, and the ten largest hold around 26%. The treatment denotes: roughly ten-day PBMC culture with coronavirus spike peptide pools or control peptides (ViraFEST assay). Investigators obtained the unexposed donor's CD4+ T cells before the COVID-19 pandemic (2011-2018). No cognate antigen is known for these TCRs. The material sequenced was CD4+ T cells from blood, cultured in vitro. Every receptor here comes from a human donor in good health.

This clonotype was recorded a few times. The DNA of the CDR3 is TGCAGTGCCCACAGGGCTTCGAGGGCGGATCAGCCCCAGCATTTT. It codes for CSAHRASRADQPQHF. The rearrangement uses TRBV20-1 and TRBJ1-5; TRBD1 might be the D (6 bases). This CDR3 comprises 15 residues. V dropped 6 bases and J dropped 5 bases, with 20 bases sitting between them. Germline values: CDR1 DFQATT, CDR2 SNEGSKA (reference sequence).

In DNA, the CDR3 is TGTGCCAGCAGTGACGTGGGGGTTCAGCCCCAGCATTTT. Protein sequence: CASSDVGVQPQHF. This chain connects TRBV6-1 to TRBJ1-5; D might be TRBD1 (5 bases). The CDR3 is 13 residues long. Germline V gene lookup returns CDR1 MNHNS and CDR2 SASEGT. V dropped 3 bases and J dropped 6 bases, with 9 bases sitting between them.

The V gene is TRBV30, the J gene TRBJ2-3; 9 nucleotides align to TRBD2. Per the germline V gene, CDR1 is GTSNPN and CDR2 is SVGIG (reference sequence). The CDR3 consists of 13 residues. Trimming at V came to 4 bases and at J to 8 bases, leaving 7 bases not matched to a gene. DNA for the CDR3: TGTGCCTGGAAGGCGGGGGGGCCTGGTACGCAGTATTTT. It specifies CAWKAGGPGTQYF.

CDR3 protein: CASSPLGGQGLTRDTF. The CDR3 DNA follows: TGCGCCAGCAGCCCCCTGGGGGGACAGGGCCTGACGCGAGACACCTTC. The V and J genes are TRBV5-1 and TRBJ1-2; 9 nucleotides align to TRBD1. CDR3 size: 16 residues. In germline, CDR1 is SGHRS, CDR2 YFSETQ. V gave up 4 bases and J gave up 12 bases; unmatched junction bases: 19.

The rearrangement links TRBV2 to TRBJ1-5, with a tentative D call TRBD1 (5 bases). Germline CDR1 and CDR2: SNHLY and FYNNEI. This CDR3 comprises 14 residues. The V and J ends lost 0 bases and 5 bases respectively, with 8 bases between them. The CDR3 coding sequence is TGTGCCAGCAGTGAAGCGCTAGGGGATCAGCCCCAGCATTTT. Its translation: CASSEALGDQPQHF. Based on the CDR3 plus reference TRBV2 and TRBJ1-5, the full variable domain is EPEVTQTPSHQVTQMGQEVILRCVPISNHLYFYWYRQILGQKVEFLVSFYNNEISEKSEIFDDQFSVERPDGSNFTLKIRSTKLEDSAMYFCASSEALGDQPQHFGDGTRLSIL.

The chain combines TRBV15 with TRBJ1-1; the D gene is possibly TRBD1 (6 bases). Between the trimmed V and J ends, which lost 0 bases and 9 bases, there was a span of 14 bases. CDR3 length: 14 residues. Germline V gene sequence: CDR1 LNHNV, CDR2 YYDKDF (reference sequence). CDR3 loop: CATSRDQGPEKAFF. The CDR3 nucleotides are TGTGCCACCAGCAGAGACCAGGGGCCTGAGAAAGCTTTCTTT.

This clonotype was observed once. This rearrangement joins TRBV5-1 to TRBJ1-2; D is possibly TRBD1 (6 bases). Germline CDR1 is SGHRS and CDR2 is YFSETQ. The V and J ends lost 0 bases and 8 bases respectively, with 20 bases between them. The CDR3 spans 16 residues. CDR3 DNA: TGCGCCAGCAGCTTGGATGGGACATCGACATCGGGAGGCTACACCTTC. Residues: CASSLDGTSTSGGYTF.

The chain combines TRBV28 with TRBJ1-2; 7 bases fit TRBD1. CDR1 is MDHEN and CDR2 is SYDVKM in the germline V gene. The CDR3 extends over 19 amino acids. V dropped 2 bases and J dropped 4; count of bases not matched to a gene: 19. The CDR3 region is CASSLTRDSYLYRSYGYTF. The CDR3 DNA is TGTGCCAGCAGTTTAACCCGGGACAGCTACCTCTATCGCTCCTATGGCTACACCTTC.